This TCR beta chain was observed in a study of blood T cell repertoires in COVID-19. About the study: The origin of the acute and convalescent COVID-19 samples was the United States, Italy and Spain.

V gave up 4 bases and J gave up 6 bases; unmatched junction bases: 2. Germline V gene lookup returns CDR1 MGHRA and CDR2 YSYEKL. The CDR3 spans 14 residues. Repertoires were generated with immunoSEQ multiplex PCR, while TCRdb's copy carries only in-frame clones and drops some. This table has over 65,000 clones, 75% to 90% appearing once. This TCR was sampled from a man under 40 with acute or convalescent COVID-19. Sequencing was carried out using peripheral blood. The J gene is TRBJ2-1, the V gene TRBV4-1; 11 nucleotides agree with TRBD1. The CDR3, as DNA: TGCGCCAGCAGCCCCGGGACAGGGGGCAATGAGCAGTTCTTC. Its translation is CASSPGTGGNEQFF.